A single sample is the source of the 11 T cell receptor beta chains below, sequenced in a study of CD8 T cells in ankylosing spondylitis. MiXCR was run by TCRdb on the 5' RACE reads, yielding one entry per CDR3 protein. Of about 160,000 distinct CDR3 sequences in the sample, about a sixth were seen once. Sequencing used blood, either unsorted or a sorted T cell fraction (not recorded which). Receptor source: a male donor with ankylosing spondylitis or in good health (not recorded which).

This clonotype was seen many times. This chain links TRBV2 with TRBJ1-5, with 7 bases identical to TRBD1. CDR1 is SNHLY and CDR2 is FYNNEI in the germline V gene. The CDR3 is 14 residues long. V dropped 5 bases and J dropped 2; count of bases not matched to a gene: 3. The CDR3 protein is CASSFGTGNQPQHF. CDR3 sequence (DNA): TGTGCCAGCAGTTTTGGGACAGGCAATCAGCCCCAGCATTTT. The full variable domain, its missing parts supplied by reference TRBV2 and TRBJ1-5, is EPEVTQTPSHQVTQMGQEVILRCVPISNHLYFYWYRQILGQKVEFLVSFYNNEISEKSEIFDDQFSVERPDGSNFTLKIRSTKLEDSAMYFCASSFGTGNQPQHFGDGTRLSIL.

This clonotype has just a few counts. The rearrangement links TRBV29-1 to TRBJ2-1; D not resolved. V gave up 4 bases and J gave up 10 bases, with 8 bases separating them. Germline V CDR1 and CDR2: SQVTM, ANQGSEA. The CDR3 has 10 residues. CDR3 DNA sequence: TGCAGCGTTGTCCGATACGAGCAGTTCTTC. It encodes CSVVRYEQFF.

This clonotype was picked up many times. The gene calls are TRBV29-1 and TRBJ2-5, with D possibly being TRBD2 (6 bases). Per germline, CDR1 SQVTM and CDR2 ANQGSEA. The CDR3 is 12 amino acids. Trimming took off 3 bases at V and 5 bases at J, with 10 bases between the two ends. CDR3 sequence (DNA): TGCAGCGTTGACGGGAGCGACGAGACCCAGTACTTC. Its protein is CSVDGSDETQYF.

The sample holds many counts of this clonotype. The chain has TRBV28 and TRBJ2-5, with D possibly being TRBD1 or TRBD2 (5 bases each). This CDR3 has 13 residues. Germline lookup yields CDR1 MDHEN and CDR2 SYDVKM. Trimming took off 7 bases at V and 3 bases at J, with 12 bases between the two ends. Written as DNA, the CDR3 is TGTGCCAGCATCGGGACGTACGAAGAGACCCAGTACTTC. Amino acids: CASIGTYEETQYF.

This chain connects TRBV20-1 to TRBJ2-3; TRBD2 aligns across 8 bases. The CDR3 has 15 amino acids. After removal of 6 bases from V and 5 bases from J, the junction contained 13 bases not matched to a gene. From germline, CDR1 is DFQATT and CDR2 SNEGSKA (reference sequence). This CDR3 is CSAPLAAMRGDTQYF. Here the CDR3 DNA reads TGCAGTGCCCCACTAGCGGCTATGAGGGGAGATACGCAGTATTTT.

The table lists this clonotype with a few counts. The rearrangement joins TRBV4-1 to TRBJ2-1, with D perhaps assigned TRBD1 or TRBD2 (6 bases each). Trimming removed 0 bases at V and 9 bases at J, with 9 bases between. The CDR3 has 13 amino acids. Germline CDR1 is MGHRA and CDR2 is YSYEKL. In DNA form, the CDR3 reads TGCGCCAGCAGCCAAGACTCGGGGGCTGAGCAGTTCTTC. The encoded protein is CASSQDSGAEQFF.

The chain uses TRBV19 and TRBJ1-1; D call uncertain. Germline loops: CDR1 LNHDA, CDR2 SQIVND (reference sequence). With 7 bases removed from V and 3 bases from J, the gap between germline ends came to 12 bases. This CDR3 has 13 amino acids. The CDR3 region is CASTPFPDTEAFF. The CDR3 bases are TGTGCCAGTACCCCCTTCCCCGACACTGAAGCTTTCTTT.

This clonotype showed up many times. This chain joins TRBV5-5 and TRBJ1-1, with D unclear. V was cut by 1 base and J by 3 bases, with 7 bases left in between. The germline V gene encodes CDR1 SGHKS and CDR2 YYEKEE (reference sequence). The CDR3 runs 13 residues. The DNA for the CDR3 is TGTGCCAGCAGCTTGATTTTTGACACTGAAGCTTTCTTT. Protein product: CASSLIFDTEAFF.

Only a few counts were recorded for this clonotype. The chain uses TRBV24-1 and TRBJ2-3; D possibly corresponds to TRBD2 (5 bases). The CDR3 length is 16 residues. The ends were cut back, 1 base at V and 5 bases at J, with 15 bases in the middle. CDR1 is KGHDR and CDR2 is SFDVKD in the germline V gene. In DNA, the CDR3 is TGTGCCACCAGTGATTTTTCACTAGAGTCTGGAGATACGCAGTATTTT. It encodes CATSDFSLESGDTQYF.

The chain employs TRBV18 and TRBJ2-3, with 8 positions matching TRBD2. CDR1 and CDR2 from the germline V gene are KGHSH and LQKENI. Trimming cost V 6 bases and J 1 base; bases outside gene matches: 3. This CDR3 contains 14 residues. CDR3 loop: CASSALAGTDTQYF. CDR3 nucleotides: TGTGCCAGCTCCGCACTAGCGGGCACAGATACGCAGTATTTT.

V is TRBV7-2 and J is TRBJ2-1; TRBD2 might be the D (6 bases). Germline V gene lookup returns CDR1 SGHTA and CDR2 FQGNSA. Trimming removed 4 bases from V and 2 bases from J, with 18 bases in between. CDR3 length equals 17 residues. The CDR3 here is CASSSRLGPKAYNEQFF. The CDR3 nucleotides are TGTGCCAGCAGCTCGCGACTAGGACCTAAGGCCTACAATGAGCAGTTCTTC.